The entry that follows covers one T cell receptor (beta chain) sequence. Its specificity is not known. The entry originates in a study of monozygotic twins with inflammatory bowel disease. General study results and limits: The existence of one strong signal or clonotype linked to IBD lacked support.

Germline V gene lookup returns CDR1 MDHEN and CDR2 SYDVKM. This CDR3 spans 14 amino acids. Template switching incorporated UMIs with a 6-nucleotide sample barcode. TCRdb re-analyzed the 5' RACE reads; it lists each CDR3 protein once, without DNA. The sample has 210,000 or so distinct CDR3 sequences; the top ten hold more than 7.5%. This TCR derives from a human donor with ulcerative colitis or Crohn's disease, or a healthy co-twin of an affected twin (not recorded which). The sequencing sample was made of blood. The chain employs TRBV28 and TRBJ1-1. The CDR3 is CASRDRSAHTEAFF.